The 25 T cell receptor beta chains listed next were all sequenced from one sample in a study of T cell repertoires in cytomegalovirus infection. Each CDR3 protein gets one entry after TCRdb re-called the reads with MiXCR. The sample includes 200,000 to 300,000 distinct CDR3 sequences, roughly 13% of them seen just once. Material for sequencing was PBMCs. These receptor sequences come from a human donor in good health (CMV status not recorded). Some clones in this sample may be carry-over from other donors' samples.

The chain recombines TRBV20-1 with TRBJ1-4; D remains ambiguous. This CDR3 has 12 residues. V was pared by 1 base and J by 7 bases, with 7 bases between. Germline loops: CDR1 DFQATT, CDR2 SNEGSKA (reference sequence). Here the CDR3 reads CSARAPSEKLFF. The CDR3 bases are TGCAGTGCTAGAGCCCCTTCTGAAAAACTGTTTTTT.

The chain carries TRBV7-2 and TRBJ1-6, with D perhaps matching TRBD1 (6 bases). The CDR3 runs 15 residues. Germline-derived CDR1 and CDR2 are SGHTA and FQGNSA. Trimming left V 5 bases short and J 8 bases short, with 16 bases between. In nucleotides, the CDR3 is TGTGCCAGCAGCACCACACAGGGATGGGATTCACCCCTCCACTTT. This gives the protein CASSTTQGWDSPLHF.

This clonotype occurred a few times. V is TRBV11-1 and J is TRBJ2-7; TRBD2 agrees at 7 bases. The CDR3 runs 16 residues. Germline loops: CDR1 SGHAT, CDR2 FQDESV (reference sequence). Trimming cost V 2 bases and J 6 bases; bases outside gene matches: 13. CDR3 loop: CASSLFQRGRAGEQYF. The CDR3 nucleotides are TGTGCCAGCAGCTTATTTCAGAGAGGGAGGGCTGGCGAGCAGTACTTC.

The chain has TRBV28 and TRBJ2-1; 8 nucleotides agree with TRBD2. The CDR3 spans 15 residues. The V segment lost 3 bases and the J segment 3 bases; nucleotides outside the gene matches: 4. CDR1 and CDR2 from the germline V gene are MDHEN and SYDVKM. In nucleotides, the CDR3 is TGTGCCAGCAGTTTTGCTAGCGGGTACTACAATGAGCAGTTCTTC. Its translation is CASSFASGYYNEQFF.

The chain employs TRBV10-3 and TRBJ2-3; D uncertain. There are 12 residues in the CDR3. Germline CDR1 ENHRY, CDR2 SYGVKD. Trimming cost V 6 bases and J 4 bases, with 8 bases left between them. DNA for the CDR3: TGTGCCATCAGCGCGACTGCAGATACGCAGTATTTT. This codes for CAISATADTQYF.

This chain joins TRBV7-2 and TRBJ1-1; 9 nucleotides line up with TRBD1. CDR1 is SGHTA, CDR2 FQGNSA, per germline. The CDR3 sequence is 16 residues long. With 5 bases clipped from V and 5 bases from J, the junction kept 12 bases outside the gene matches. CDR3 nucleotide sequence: TGTGCCAGCAGCGTGCTCGCGGGACAGGGAGGAACTGAAGCTTTCTTT. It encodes CASSVLAGQGGTEAFF.

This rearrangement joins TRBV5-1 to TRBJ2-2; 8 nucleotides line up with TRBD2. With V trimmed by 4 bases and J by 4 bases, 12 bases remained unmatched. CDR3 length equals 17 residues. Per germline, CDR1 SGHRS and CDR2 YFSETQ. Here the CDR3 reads CASSRTGAGGGTGELFF. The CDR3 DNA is TGCGCCAGCAGCAGAACTGGCGCGGGAGGCGGCACCGGGGAGCTGTTTTTT. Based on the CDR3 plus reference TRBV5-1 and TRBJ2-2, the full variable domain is KAGVTQTPRYLIKTRGQQVTLSCSPISGHRSVSWYQQTPGQGLQFLFEYFSETQRNKGNFPGRFSGRQFSNSRSEMNVSTLELGDSALYLCASSRTGAGGGTGELFFGEGSRLTVL.

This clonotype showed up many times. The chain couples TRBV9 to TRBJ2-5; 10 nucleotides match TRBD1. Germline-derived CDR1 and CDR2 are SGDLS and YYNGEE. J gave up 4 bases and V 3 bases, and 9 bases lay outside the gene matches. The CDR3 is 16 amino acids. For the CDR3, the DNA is TGTGCCAGCAGCGGAACCCGGGACAGGGGTCTAGAGACCCAGTACTTC. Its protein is CASSGTRDRGLETQYF.

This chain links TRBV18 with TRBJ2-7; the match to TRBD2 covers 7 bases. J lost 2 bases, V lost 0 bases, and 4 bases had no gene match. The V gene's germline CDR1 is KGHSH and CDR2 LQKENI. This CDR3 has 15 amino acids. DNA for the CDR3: TGTGCCAGCTCACCACCGAGCGGGAACCCCTACGAGCAGTACTTC. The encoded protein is CASSPPSGNPYEQYF.

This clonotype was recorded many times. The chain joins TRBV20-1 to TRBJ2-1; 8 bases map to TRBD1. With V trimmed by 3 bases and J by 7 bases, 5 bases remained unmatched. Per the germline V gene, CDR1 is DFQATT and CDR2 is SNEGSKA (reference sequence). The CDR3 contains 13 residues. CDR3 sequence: CSASRGQRNEQFF. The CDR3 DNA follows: TGCAGTGCTAGCAGGGGGCAAAGGAATGAGCAGTTCTTC.

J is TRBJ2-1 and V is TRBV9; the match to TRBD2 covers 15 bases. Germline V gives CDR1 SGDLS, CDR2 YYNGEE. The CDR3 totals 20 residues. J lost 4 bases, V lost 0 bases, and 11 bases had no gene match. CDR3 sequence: CASSVDAQGLAGGQYNEQFF. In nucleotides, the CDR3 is TGTGCCAGCAGCGTAGACGCCCAGGGACTAGCGGGGGGCCAGTACAATGAGCAGTTCTTC.

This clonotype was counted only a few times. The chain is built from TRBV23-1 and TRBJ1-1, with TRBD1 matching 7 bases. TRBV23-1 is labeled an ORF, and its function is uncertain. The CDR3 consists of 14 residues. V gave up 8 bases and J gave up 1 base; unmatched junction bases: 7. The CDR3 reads CASALGTENTEAFF. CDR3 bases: TGCGCCAGCGCGCTGGGGACAGAGAACACTGAAGCTTTCTTT.

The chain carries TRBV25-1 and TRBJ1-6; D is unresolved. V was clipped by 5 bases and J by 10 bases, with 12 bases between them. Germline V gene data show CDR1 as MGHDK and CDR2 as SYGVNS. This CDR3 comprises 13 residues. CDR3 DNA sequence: TGTGCCAGCAGTAGAGACGTTCGGTCACCCCTCCACTTT. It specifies CASSRDVRSPLHF.

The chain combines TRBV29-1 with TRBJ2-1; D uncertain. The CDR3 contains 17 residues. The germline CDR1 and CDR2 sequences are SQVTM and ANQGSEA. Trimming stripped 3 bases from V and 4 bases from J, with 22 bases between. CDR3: CSVDAPALRLAYNEQFF. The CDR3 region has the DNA TGCAGCGTTGATGCACCAGCTCTACGACTGGCGTACAATGAGCAGTTCTTC.

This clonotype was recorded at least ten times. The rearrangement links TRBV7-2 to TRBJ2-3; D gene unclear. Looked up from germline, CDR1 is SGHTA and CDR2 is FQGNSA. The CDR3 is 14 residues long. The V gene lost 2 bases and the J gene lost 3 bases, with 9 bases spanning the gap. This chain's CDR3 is CASSLSVGTDTQYF. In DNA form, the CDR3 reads TGTGCCAGCAGCTTAAGCGTGGGGACAGATACGCAGTATTTT.

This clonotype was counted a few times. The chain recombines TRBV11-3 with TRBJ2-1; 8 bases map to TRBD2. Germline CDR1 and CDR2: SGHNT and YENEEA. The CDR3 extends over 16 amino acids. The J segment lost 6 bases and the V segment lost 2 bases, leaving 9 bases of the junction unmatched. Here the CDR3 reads CASSLSPGLVGNEQFF. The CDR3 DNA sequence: TGTGCCAGCAGCTTAAGTCCGGGACTAGTGGGCAATGAGCAGTTCTTC.

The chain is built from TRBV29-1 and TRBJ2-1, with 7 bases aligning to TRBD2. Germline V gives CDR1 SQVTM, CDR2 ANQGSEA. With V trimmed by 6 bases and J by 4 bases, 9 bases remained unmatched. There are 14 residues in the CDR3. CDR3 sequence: CSVGSGILYNEQFF. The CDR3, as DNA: TGCAGCGTGGGCAGCGGGATCTTGTACAATGAGCAGTTCTTC.

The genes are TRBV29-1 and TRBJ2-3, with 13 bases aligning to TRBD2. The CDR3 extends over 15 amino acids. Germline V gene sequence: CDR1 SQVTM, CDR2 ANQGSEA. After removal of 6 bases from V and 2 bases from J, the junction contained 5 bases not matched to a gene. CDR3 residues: CSVAGLAGTTDTQYF. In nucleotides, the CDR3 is TGCAGCGTCGCGGGACTAGCGGGAACCACAGATACGCAGTATTTT.

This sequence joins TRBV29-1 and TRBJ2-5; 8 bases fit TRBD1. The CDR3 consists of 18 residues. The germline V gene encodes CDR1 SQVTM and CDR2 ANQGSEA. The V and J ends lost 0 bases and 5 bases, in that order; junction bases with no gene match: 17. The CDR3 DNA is TGCAGCGTTGAAGATCTCTTTGAGGGCACAGGGGGTCGGGAGACCCAGTACTTC. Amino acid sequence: CSVEDLFEGTGGRETQYF.

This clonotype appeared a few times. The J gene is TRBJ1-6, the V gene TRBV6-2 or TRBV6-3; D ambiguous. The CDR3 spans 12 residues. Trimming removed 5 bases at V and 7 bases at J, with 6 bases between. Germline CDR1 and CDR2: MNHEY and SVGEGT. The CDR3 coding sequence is TGTGCCAGCAGTATTCCCAATTCACCCCTCCACTTT. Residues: CASSIPNSPLHF.

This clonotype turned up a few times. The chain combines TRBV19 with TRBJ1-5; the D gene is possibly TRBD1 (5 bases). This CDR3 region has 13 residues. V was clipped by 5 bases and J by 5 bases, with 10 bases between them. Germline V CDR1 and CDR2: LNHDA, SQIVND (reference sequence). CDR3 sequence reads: CASSASTDQPQHF. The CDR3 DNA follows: TGTGCCAGTAGTGCATCGACAGATCAGCCCCAGCATTTT.

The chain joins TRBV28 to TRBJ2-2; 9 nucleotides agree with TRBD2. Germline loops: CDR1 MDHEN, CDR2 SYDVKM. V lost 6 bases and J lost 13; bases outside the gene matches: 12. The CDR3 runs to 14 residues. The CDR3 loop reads CASRTLLAGGGLFF. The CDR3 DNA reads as TGTGCCAGCAGGACCTTACTAGCGGGCGGCGGGCTGTTTTTT.

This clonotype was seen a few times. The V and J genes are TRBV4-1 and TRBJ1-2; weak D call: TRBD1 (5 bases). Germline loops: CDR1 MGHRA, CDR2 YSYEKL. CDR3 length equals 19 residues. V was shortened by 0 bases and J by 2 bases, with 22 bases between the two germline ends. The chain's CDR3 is CASSQEDTFIMAGNYGYTF. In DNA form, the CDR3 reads TGCGCCAGCAGCCAAGAGGACACATTCATTATGGCCGGAAACTATGGCTACACCTTC.

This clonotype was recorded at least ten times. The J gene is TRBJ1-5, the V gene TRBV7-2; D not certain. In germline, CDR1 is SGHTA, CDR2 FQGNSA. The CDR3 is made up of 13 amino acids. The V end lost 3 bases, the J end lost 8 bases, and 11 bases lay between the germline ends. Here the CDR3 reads CASSLSRDKPQHF. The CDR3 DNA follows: TGTGCCAGCAGCTTGTCCCGGGATAAGCCCCAGCATTTT.

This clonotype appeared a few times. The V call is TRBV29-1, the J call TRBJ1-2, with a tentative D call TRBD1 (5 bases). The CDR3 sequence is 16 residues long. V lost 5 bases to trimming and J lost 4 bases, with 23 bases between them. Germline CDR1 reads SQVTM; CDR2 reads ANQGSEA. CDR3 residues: CSVHRLGGRGGYGYTF. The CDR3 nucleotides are TGCAGCGTTCATCGCCTCGGGGGAAGGGGTGGCTATGGCTACACCTTC. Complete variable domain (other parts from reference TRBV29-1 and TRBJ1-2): SAVISQKPSRDICQRGTSLTIQCQVDSQVTMMFWYRQQPGQSLTLIATANQGSEATYESGFVIDKFPISRPNLTFSTLTVSNMSPEDSSIYLCSVHRLGGRGGYGYTFGSGTRLTVV.